This TCR beta chain was sequenced during a study of T cells in Graves' hyperthyroidism and ophthalmopathy. This clonotype was seen ten or more times. Its antigen is undetermined. TCR beta CDR3 regions were amplified from RNA. HTBI primers were the set used in a first-round RT-PCR of the TCR CDR3. TCRdb re-called the multiplex PCR reads through MiXCR, storing one row per CDR3 protein. The sample lists about 130,000 distinct CDR3 sequences; around 21% were seen once. On the basis of clinical symptoms, serum thyroxine and TRAb, thyroid ultrasound and orbital computed tomography, diagnoses were made. CDR3 size: 14 residues. J lost 3 bases, V lost 6 bases, and 4 bases had no gene match. In germline, CDR1 is MNHNS, CDR2 SASEGT. The study's findings and limits: For ophthalmopathy, model prediction preceded onset by a median around 7 months.

The clonotype comes from a woman aged 45-59 years with Graves' hyperthyroidism that later progressed to Graves' ophthalmopathy. V gene TRBV6-1 combines with J gene TRBJ2-2; 7 bases align to TRBD1. Sequencing input: blood. The CDR3 sequence: CASSPGQYTGELFF. As DNA, the CDR3 is TGTGCCAGCAGCCCGGGACAGTACACCGGGGAGCTGTTTTTT.